This T cell receptor (beta chain) was identified during a study of control samples from healthy donors and cancer patients. V shed 2 bases, J shed 4 bases, and the junction held 6 bases outside the gene matches. In germline, CDR1 is SGHNT, CDR2 YYREEE (reference sequence). This CDR3 has 14 amino acids. Libraries were prepared by immunoSEQ multiplex PCR; TCRdb keeps only in-frame clonotypes and omits some of them. The sample includes about 69,000 clones, about 80% of them seen just once. Sequences were obtained from PBMCs. The TCR sequence derives from a woman aged 45-65 years with lung cancer. J is TRBJ2-7 and V is TRBV5-4; 7 positions match TRBD1. The CDR3 DNA is TGTGCCAGCAGCTTCCCGGACAGGTCTTACGAGCAGTACTTC. Protein: CASSFPDRSYEQYF.